Presented here are 14 T cell receptor beta chains from one specimen sequenced in a study of blood T cells in healthy people across ages. The second PCR ran roughly 7 to 12 cycles with a sample-barcoded 5' primer and J-beta primers. TCRdb processed the 5' RACE reads anew with MiXCR; each CDR3 protein has one entry. This sample has some 710,000 distinct CDR3 sequences, with about a fifth found just once. Sequencing input: blood. The receptors come from a man aged 65 to 85 in good health.

This clonotype appeared a few times. V gene TRBV7-3 combines with J gene TRBJ1-6, with 7 bases matching TRBD1. The V segment lost 2 bases and the J segment 7 bases; nucleotides outside the gene matches: 2. There are 14 residues in the CDR3. CDR1 is SGHTA, CDR2 FQGTGA, per germline. CDR3 bases: TGTGCCAGCAGCTTATCACAGGGGAATTCACCCCTCCACTTT. Protein: CASSLSQGNSPLHF. The variable domain in full, with the rest retrieved from reference TRBV7-3 and TRBJ1-6, is GAGVSQTPSNKVTEKGKYVELRCDPISGHTALYWYRQSLGQGPEFLIYFQGTGAADDSGLPNDRFFAVRPEGSVSTLKIQRTERGDSAVYLCASSLSQGNSPLHFGNGTRLTVT.

The V gene is TRBV5-1, the J gene TRBJ1-2, with D possibly matching TRBD1 (5 bases). Per germline, CDR1 SGHRS and CDR2 YFSETQ. The ends were cut back, 0 bases at V and 2 bases at J, with 8 bases in the middle. CDR3 length: 14 amino acids. CDR3 residues: CASSLAGQNYGYTF. The CDR3 DNA follows: TGCGCCAGCAGCTTGGCAGGGCAGAACTATGGCTACACCTTC.

Notes on this clonotype: The junction departs from germline at one end; a sequencing error may be responsible. The chain combines TRBV2 with TRBJ2-3; 11 bases line up with TRBD2. The CDR3 sequence is 15 residues long. Germline-derived CDR1 and CDR2 are SNHLY and FYNNEI. In DNA form, the CDR3 reads TGTGTCAGCAGTGACCTAGCGGGAGGAGAGGATACGCAGTATTTT. Encoded protein: CVSSDLAGGEDTQYF.

This rearrangement joins TRBV12-3 or TRBV12-4 to TRBJ2-5, with D unclear. Trimming took 6 bases from V and 5 from J, leaving 7 bases between them. There are 11 residues in the CDR3. The CDR3 DNA sequence: TGTGCCAGCAGGGGGTTTGAGACCCAGTACTTC. It translates to CASRGFETQYF.

This chain joins TRBV7-8 and TRBJ2-7; D gene ambiguous. The CDR3 has 13 residues. Trimming cost V 5 bases and J 6 bases, with 14 bases left between them. From germline, CDR1 is SGHVS and CDR2 FQNEAQ. The CDR3 protein is CASSPRRSVEQYF. CDR3 coding DNA: TGTGCCAGCAGCCCACGGAGATCTGTCGAGCAGTACTTC. Full variable domain (remainder filled in from reference TRBV7-8 and TRBJ2-7): GAGVSQSPRYKVAKRGQDVALRCDPISGHVSLFWYQQALGQGPEFLTYFQNEAQLDKSGLPSDRFFAERPEGSVSTLKIQRTQQEDSAVYLCASSPRRSVEQYFGPGTRLTVT.

With respect to this clonotype: One junction end does not reproduce the germline sequence, and a read error may be involved. The genes are TRBV18 and TRBJ1-2; tentative D call: TRBD1 (5 bases). The germline CDR1 and CDR2 sequences are KGHSH and LQKENI. The CDR3 is 11 residues long. The CDR3 protein is CASSPTEGYAF. CDR3 bases: TGTGCCAGCTCACCGACAGAGGGTTACGCCTTC.

This clonotype was detected only a few times. The rearrangement links TRBV6-1 to TRBJ1-1, with a weak D call TRBD1 (6 bases). CDR1 MNHNS and CDR2 SASEGT come from the germline V gene. The CDR3 contains 15 residues. V lost 2 bases to trimming and J lost 3 bases, with 13 bases between them. The CDR3 DNA reads TGTGCCAGCAGTGAACCCGGGACAAGATACACTGAAGCTTTCTTT. This gives the protein CASSEPGTRYTEAFF.

The chain carries TRBV6-1 and TRBJ2-7; D possibly corresponds to TRBD2 (5 bases). The germline V and J ends were trimmed by 4 bases and 1 base, with 11 bases remaining between them. This CDR3 is built from 14 residues. The germline gives CDR1 MNHNS, CDR2 SASEGT. The CDR3 spells CASSVLPGSYEQYF. The CDR3 coding sequence is TGTGCCAGCAGTGTCCTCCCGGGGTCCTACGAGCAGTACTTC.

This clonotype was observed a handful of times. V and J are TRBV20-1 and TRBJ2-7; no reliable D call. Trimming took 5 bases from V and 0 from J, leaving 11 bases between them. This CDR3 spans 13 amino acids. Germline lookup yields CDR1 DFQATT and CDR2 SNEGSKA (reference sequence). In DNA form, the CDR3 reads TGCAGTGCTCTTGGGCGGCACTCCTACGAGCAGTACGTC. This gives the protein CSALGRHSYEQYV.

This clonotype was seen a few times. The junction shows a germline mismatch at one end, possibly a read error. The genes are TRBV7-9 and TRBJ2-7; 10 nucleotides agree with TRBD2. TRBJ2-1 matches the DNA end more closely, so the J call is doubtful. In germline, CDR1 is SEHNR, CDR2 FQNEAQ (reference sequence). The CDR3 runs 16 residues. In nucleotides, the CDR3 is TGTGCCAGTAGCTCCGTTAGCGGGAGGTCCCACAATGAGCAGTTCTTC. Translating gives CASSSVSGRSHNEQFF.

This clonotype was seen more than once but under ten times. This may arise from a read error, as a much more abundant clone is one base away. This chain uses TRBV30 with TRBJ1-4; D uncertain. The CDR3 has 13 residues. Trimming shortened V by 3 bases and J by 6 bases, and 11 bases separated the two germline ends. Germline CDR1 reads GTSNPN; CDR2 reads SVGIG (reference sequence). Written as DNA, the CDR3 is TGTGCCTGGAGCAGAAATTCGGATGAAAAACTGTTTTTT. It yields the protein CAWSRNSDEKLFF.

This clonotype appeared a few times. The chain couples TRBV6-2 or TRBV6-3 to TRBJ1-5; the D gene is possibly TRBD1 (6 bases). Germline loops: CDR1 MNHEY, CDR2 SVGEGT. Trimming took off 2 bases at V and 1 base at J, with 9 bases between the two ends. This CDR3 has 15 amino acids. This chain's CDR3 is CASSYLGTSNQPQHF. DNA of the CDR3: TGTGCCAGCAGTTACCTCGGGACAAGCAATCAGCCCCAGCATTTT.

The J gene is TRBJ2-3, the V gene TRBV18, with a tentative D call TRBD2 (7 bases). V was shortened by 2 bases and J by 2 bases, with 11 bases between the two germline ends. Germline CDR1 and CDR2: KGHSH and LQKENI. The CDR3 has 15 residues. The CDR3 nucleotides are TGTGCCAGCTCACCAGCGGGGGCTCTCACAGATACGCAGTATTTT. Its translation is CASSPAGALTDTQYF.

This chain links TRBV20-1 with TRBJ1-6; 9 bases map to TRBD1. Trimming cost V 3 bases and J 10 bases; bases outside gene matches: 7. CDR1 is DFQATT and CDR2 is SNEGSKA in the germline V gene (reference sequence). There are 14 residues in the CDR3. The CDR3 sequence is CSARRGQGRSPLHF. CDR3 in DNA: TGCAGTGCTAGGAGGGGACAGGGACGATCACCCCTCCACTTT.